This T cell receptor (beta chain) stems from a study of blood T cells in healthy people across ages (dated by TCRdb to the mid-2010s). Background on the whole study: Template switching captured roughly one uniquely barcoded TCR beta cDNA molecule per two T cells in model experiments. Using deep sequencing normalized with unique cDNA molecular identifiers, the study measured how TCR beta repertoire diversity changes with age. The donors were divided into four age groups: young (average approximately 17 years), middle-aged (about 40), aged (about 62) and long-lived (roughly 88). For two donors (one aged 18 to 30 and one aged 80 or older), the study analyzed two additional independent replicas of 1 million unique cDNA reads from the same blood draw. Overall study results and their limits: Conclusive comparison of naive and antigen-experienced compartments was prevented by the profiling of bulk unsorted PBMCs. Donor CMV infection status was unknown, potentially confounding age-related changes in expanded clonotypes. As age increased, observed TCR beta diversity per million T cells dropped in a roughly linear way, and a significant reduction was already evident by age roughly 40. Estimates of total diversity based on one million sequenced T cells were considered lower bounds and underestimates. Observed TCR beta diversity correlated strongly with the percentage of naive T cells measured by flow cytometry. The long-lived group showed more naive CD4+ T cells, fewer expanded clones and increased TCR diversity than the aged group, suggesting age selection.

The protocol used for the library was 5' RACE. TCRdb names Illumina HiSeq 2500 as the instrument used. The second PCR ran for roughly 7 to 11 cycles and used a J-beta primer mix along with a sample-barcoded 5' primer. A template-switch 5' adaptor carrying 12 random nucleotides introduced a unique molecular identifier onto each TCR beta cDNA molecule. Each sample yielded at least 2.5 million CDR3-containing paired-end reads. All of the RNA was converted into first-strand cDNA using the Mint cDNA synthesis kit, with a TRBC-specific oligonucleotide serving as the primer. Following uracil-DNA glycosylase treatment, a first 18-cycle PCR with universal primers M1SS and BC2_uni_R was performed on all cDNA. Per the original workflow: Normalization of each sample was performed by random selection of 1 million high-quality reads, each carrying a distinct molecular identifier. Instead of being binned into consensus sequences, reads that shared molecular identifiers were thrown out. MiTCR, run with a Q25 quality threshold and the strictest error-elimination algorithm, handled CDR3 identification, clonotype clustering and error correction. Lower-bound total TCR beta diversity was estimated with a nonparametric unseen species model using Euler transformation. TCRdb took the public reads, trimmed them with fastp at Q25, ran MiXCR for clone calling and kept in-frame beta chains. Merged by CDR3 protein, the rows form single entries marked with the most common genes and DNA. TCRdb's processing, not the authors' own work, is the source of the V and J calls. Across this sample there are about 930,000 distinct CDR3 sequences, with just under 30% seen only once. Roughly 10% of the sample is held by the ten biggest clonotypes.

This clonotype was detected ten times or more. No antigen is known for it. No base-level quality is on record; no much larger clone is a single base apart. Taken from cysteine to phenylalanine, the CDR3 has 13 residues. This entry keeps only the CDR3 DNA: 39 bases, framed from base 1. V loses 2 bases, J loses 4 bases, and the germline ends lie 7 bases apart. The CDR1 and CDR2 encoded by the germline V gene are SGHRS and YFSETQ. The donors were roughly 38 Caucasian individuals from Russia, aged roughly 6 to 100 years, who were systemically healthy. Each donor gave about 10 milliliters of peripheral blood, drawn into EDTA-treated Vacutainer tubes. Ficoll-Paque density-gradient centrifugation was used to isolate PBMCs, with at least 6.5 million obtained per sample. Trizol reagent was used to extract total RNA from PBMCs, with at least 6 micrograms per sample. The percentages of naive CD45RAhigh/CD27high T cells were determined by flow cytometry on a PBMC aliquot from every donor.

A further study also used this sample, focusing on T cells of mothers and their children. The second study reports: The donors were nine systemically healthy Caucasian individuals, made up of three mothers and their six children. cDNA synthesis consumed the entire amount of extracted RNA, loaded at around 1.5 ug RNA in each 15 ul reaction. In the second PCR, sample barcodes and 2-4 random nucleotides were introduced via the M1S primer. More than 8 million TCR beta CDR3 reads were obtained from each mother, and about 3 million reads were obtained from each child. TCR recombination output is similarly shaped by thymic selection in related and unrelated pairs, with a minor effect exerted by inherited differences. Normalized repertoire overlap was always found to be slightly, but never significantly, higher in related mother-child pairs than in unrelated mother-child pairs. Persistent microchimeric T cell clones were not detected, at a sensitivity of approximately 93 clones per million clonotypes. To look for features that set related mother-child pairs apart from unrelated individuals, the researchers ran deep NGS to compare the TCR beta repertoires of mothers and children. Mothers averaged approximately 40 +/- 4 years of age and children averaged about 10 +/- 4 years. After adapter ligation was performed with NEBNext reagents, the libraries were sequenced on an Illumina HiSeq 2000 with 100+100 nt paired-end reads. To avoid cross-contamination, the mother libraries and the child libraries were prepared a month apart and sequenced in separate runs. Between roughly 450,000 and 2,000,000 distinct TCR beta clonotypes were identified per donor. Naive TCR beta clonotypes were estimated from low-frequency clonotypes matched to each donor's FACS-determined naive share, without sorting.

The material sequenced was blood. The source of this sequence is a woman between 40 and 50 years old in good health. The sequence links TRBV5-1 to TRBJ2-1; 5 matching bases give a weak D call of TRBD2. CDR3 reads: CASSLLVYNEQFF. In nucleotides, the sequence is TGCGCCAGCAGCTTACTAGTGTACAATGAGCAGTTCTTC.